These 20 T cell receptor beta chains were sequenced from one sample in a study of circulating CD8 cells and anti-PD-1 response in melanoma. Each library started from 15 ng of total RNA using the QIAseq Immune Repertoire TCR panel. MiXCR, applied by TCRdb to the reads, yields one record per CDR3 protein. The sample contains fewer than 750 distinct CDR3 sequences, 8% to 10% of which appear only once. From live CD3+CD8+TCRalphabeta+ cells, four PD-1 and/or TIGIT subsets were sorted. Sample: CD8+ T cells from PBMCs, taken at baseline or after one month of anti-PD-1 therapy (not recorded which). The receptor set was obtained from a human donor with melanoma.

This chain links TRBV2 with TRBJ2-7, with a weak D call TRBD1 (6 bases). The CDR3 covers 14 residues. V was clipped by 5 bases and J by 3 bases, with 14 bases between them. Per the germline V gene, CDR1 is SNHLY and CDR2 is FYNNEI. The CDR3: CASSPSLDSYEQYF. The CDR3 nucleotides read TGTGCCAGCAGTCCCTCCCTGGACAGCTACGAGCAGTACTTC.

By its share, this clonotype is large (0.1 to 1%). The genes are TRBV24-1 and TRBJ2-5; 10 positions agree with TRBD1. Per germline, CDR1 KGHDR and CDR2 SFDVKD. CDR3 length equals 13 residues. Unmatched junction bases numbered 5, after V lost 4 bases and J lost 10 bases. For the CDR3, the DNA is TGTGCCACCAGTGACGGGACAGGGGTTTTCCAGTACTTC. Amino acids: CATSDGTGVFQYF.

This clonotype is large in the sample. The chain employs TRBV7-2 and TRBJ2-1; no clear D. Germline values: CDR1 SGHTA, CDR2 FQGNSA. This CDR3 contains 14 residues. V was shortened by 5 bases and J by 5 bases, with 13 bases between the two germline ends. The CDR3 sequence: CASSRPNLDNEQFF. The CDR3 DNA follows: TGTGCCAGCAGCCGACCAAATCTCGACAATGAGCAGTTCTTC.

This clonotype ranks as medium-sized (0.01 to 0.1%). The chain links TRBV2 to TRBJ1-5, with D possibly matching TRBD1 (5 bases). V lost 5 bases to trimming and J lost 0 bases, with 11 bases between them. Germline assignment: CDR1 SNHLY and CDR2 FYNNEI. This CDR3 has 15 amino acids. CDR3 nucleotide sequence: TGTGCCAGCAGTCTGACAGTGAATAGCAATCAGCCCCAGCATTTT. Its protein product is CASSLTVNSNQPQHF.

By proportion, this clonotype is large. V and J are TRBV27 and TRBJ2-7; 8 bases are shared with TRBD1. This CDR3 is built from 18 residues. Germline CDR1 MNHEY, CDR2 SMNVEV (reference sequence). V dropped 3 bases and J dropped 4; count of bases not matched to a gene: 17. CDR3 sequence (DNA): TGTGCCAGCAGTTTGACCGGTGCAGGGGGCATCAAAGCTTACGAGCAGTACTTC. Translating gives CASSLTGAGGIKAYEQYF.

With respect to this clonotype: A clone one base away is much larger, so this may be a read error. J is TRBJ2-1 and V is TRBV7-3; D might be TRBD1 (5 bases). CDR3 length: 14 amino acids. Germline-derived CDR1 and CDR2 are SGHTA and FQGTGA. CDR3 protein: CASSFRGRYNGQFF. In DNA, the CDR3 is TGTGCCAGCAGCTTTAGGGGTCGGTACAATGGGCAGTTCTTC.

In its sample, this clonotype ranks as medium-sized (0.01 to 0.1%). The chain combines TRBV27 with TRBJ2-3; 8 nucleotides line up with TRBD2. Germline CDR1 and CDR2: MNHEY and SMNVEV (reference sequence). After removal of 2 bases from V and 5 bases from J, the junction contained 9 bases not matched to a gene. This CDR3 spans 16 amino acids. The CDR3 nucleotides are TGTGCCAGCAGTTTACGGGGGGGCGCCAGTAAAGATACGCAGTATTTT. Amino acids: CASSLRGGASKDTQYF.

Remarks on this clonotype: Being one base from a much bigger clone, this may be a read error. J is TRBJ1-5 and V is TRBV15; perhaps TRBD1 as D (5 bases). The CDR3 has 15 residues. Trimming removed 0 bases from V and 7 bases from J, with 13 bases in between. The germline V gene encodes CDR1 LNHNV and CDR2 YYDKDF (reference sequence). The chain's CDR3 is CATSRDRQGRQPQHF. The CDR3, as DNA: TGTGCCACCAGCAGAGATCGGCAGGGTAGACAGCCCCAGCATTTT.

Within the sample, this clonotype is medium-sized. CDR3 region: CASSLTTSGATDTQYF. In DNA, the CDR3 is TGTGCCAGCAGCTTAACAACTAGCGGGGCCACAGATACGCAGTATTTT. The chain recombines TRBV7-9 with TRBJ2-3; 10 nucleotides match TRBD2. Per germline, CDR1 SEHNR and CDR2 FQNEAQ (reference sequence). The trim removed 2 bases at V and 2 bases at J, leaving 4 bases unmatched. The CDR3 sequence is 16 residues long. Complete variable domain (other parts from reference TRBV7-9 and TRBJ2-3): DTGVSQNPRHKITKRGQNVTFRCDPISEHNRLYWYRQTLGQGPEFLTYFQNEAQLEKSRLLSDRFSAERPKGSFSTLEIQRTEQGDSAMYLCASSLTTSGATDTQYFGPGTRLTVL.

This clonotype is medium-sized by share. The chain has TRBV27 and TRBJ2-7; 10 nucleotides agree with TRBD2. Trimming cost V 5 bases and J 1 base; bases outside gene matches: 2. The CDR3 consists of 14 residues. From germline, CDR1 is MNHEY and CDR2 SMNVEV (reference sequence). Here the CDR3 DNA reads TGTGCCAGCAGTATTAGCGGGGGGTCCTACGAGCAGTACTTC. This codes for CASSISGGSYEQYF.

This clonotype is deemed medium-sized. The rearrangement joins TRBV4-3 to TRBJ2-3, with D hard to call. Looked up from germline, CDR1 is LGHNA and CDR2 is YSLEER. The CDR3 consists of 13 residues. V lost 0 bases to trimming and J lost 6 bases, with 7 bases between them. DNA for the CDR3: TGCGCCAGCAGCCAAGATATTAAGGATACGCAGTATTTT. The encoded protein is CASSQDIKDTQYF.

This clonotype was found a few times. The CDR3 spells CASGSLNRDQPQHF. CDR3 DNA: TGTGCCAGCGGATCCCTCAACCGGGACCAGCCCCAGCATTTT. The rearrangement joins TRBV27 to TRBJ1-5; a possible D gene is TRBD1 (5 bases). Trimming left V 8 bases short and J 7 bases short, with 18 bases between. There are 14 residues in the CDR3. The germline V gene encodes CDR1 MNHEY and CDR2 SMNVEV (reference sequence).

V and J are TRBV21-1 and TRBJ1-1. TRBV21-1 is a known pseudogene. The CDR3 consists of 15 residues. Here the CDR3 DNA reads TGTGCCAGCAGCAATCTACAACCGATGAACACTGAAGCTTTCTTT. Amino acid sequence: CASSNLQPMNTEAFF.

A note on this clonotype: A clone one base away is much larger, so this may be a read error. The V gene is TRBV5-4, the J gene TRBJ1-6, with no clear D. V was clipped by 4 bases and J by 9 bases, with 17 bases between them. The CDR3 length is 15 residues. In germline, CDR1 is SGHNT, CDR2 YYREEE (reference sequence). The CDR3 DNA reads as TGTGCCAGCAGCCAAGTTGGGGTTTGGAGTTCACCCCTCCACTTT. It codes for CASSQVGVWSSPLHF.

In this sample, this clonotype is medium-sized. This chain links TRBV2 with TRBJ2-7, with 8 bases fitting TRBD1. Trimming removed 1 base from V and 3 bases from J; junction bases left unmatched: 5. The CDR3 runs 15 residues. Germline CDR1 is SNHLY and CDR2 is FYNNEI. The CDR3 DNA reads TGTGCCAGCAGTGAAGGGTACAGGGGGTTCTACGAGCAGTACTTC. Translation gives CASSEGYRGFYEQYF. Complete variable domain (other parts from reference TRBV2 and TRBJ2-7): EPEVTQTPSHQVTQMGQEVILRCVPISNHLYFYWYRQILGQKVEFLVSFYNNEISEKSEIFDDQFSVERPDGSNFTLKIRSTKLEDSAMYFCASSEGYRGFYEQYFGPGTRLTVT.

The table lists this clonotype with a count of one. A much larger clone sits a single nucleotide away, making a read error possible. V usage is TRBV5-6 and J usage is TRBJ2-1; 8 bases line up with TRBD2. CDR3 length: 17 amino acids. Germline CDR1 is SGHDT and CDR2 is YYEEEE. The CDR3 region is CASSLAHPGGPYNVQFF. The CDR3 region has the DNA TGTGCCAGCAGCTTGGCCCACCCGGGGGGGCCCTACAATGTGCAGTTCTTC.

This clonotype is large (0.1 to 1%) within its sample. V and J are TRBV7-8 and TRBJ2-4; 7 positions agree with TRBD2. This CDR3 is 16 amino acids long. Trimming took 1 base from V and 3 from J; bases not matched to a gene: 6. Germline values: CDR1 SGHVS, CDR2 FQNEAQ. CDR3 in DNA: TGTGCCAGCAGCTTAGGGGAGGGACTCAACAAAAACATTCAGTACTTC. This encodes CASSLGEGLNKNIQYF.

This chain joins TRBV19 and TRBJ2-1; 7 bases are a match to TRBD2. Germline CDR1 reads LNHDA; CDR2 reads SQIVND (reference sequence). The CDR3 totals 13 residues. V lost 3 bases to trimming and J lost 5 bases; unmatched junction nucleotides: 1. Here the CDR3 reads CASSMGGDNEQFF. CDR3 bases: TGTGCCAGTAGTATGGGGGGGGACAATGAGCAGTTCTTC.

By frequency in the sample, this clonotype is medium-sized. V is TRBV7-2 and J is TRBJ2-7; 7 bases fit TRBD2. V lost 3 bases and J lost 4; bases outside the gene matches: 9. Germline CDR1 and CDR2: SGHTA and FQGNSA. The CDR3 runs 15 residues. Here the CDR3 DNA reads TGTGCCAGCAGCTTGGACGACTGGACTAGATACGAGCAGTACTTC. It specifies CASSLDDWTRYEQYF.

This clonotype is categorized as large. The chain uses TRBV6-5 and TRBJ2-2; D possibly uses TRBD1 or TRBD2 (5 bases each). The V end lost 0 bases, the J end lost 3 bases, and 8 bases lay between the germline ends. The CDR3 totals 15 residues. The V gene's germline CDR1 is MNHEY and CDR2 SVGAGI. CDR3: CASSYSGVDTGELFF. The CDR3 nucleotides read TGTGCCAGCAGTTACTCGGGGGTCGACACCGGGGAGCTGTTTTTT.